A selection of T cell receptor beta chains follows, all from one sample in a study of cytomegalovirus exposure and HLA in healthy donors. The data were produced by immunoSEQ multiplex PCR, yet TCRdb's version contains in-frame clones alone and is incomplete. The table includes 150,000 to 200,000 clones, roughly 80% detected once. Sequenced input: PBMCs. These receptors all stem from a man aged 18 to 30 in good health and CMV-seropositive. The CDR3 runs from the conserved cysteine through the conserved F or W. A clone size is listed for some rows: how often the clone was seen (once, few, many), or a class if it is expanded.

TRBV2 | 14 | NA | CASSEGPAREAQYF
TRBV6-5 | 14 | NA | CASSYTSGSNEQFF
TRBV5-1 | 16 | NA | CASSLAGGMGYNEQFF
TRBV7-9 | 14 | once | CASSSREYTGELFF
TRBV7-8 | 19 | NA | CASSLETRGVILGNYGYTF
TRBV5-1 | 19 | NA | CASSLVPAGQGVGTDTQYF
TRBV4-1 | 14 | NA | CASSPGTSVNEQFF
TRBV7-8 | 16 | NA | CASSLAPGLVASEQYF
TRBV4-1 | 20 | NA | CASSHRSPWTSGRLKHEQYF
TRBV28 | 14 | NA | CASISVRGANVLTF
TRBV10-3 | 13 | once | CAIRRTGEETQYF
TRBV4-3 | 12 | NA | CASSQDFGEQFF
TRBV6-5 | 15 | NA | CASNPEAAKGDEQFF
TRBV28 | 14 | NA | CASRWTGVSTEAFF
TRBV6-4 | 14 | few | CASRRTSGVYEQYF
TRBV5-1 | 13 | once | CASRGTDPPAQHF
TRBV29-1 | 14 | NA | CSVGTSGSYNEQFF